The clone carrying this T cell receptor (beta chain) was observed a handful of times. The target antigen is unknown. The treatment here: oral pan-JAK inhibitor, 5-10 mg twice daily. It was from alopecia areata patients that lesional scalp punch biopsies and peripheral blood were collected. The CDR3 extends over 14 amino acids. V was cut by 7 bases and J by 3 bases, with 10 bases left in between. CDR1 is LNHDA, CDR2 SQIVND, per germline (reference sequence). The data were taken from a study of CD8+ T cells in alopecia areata. The wider study: The duration of tofacitinib was 6 to 18 months, with 6 months off drug afterward.

Findings and caveats of the study: Sequencing of scalp samples also captures resident alphabeta T cells of normal skin.

The authors extracted RNA and reverse transcribed it into cDNA as the sequencing template. The protocol was immunoSEQ multiplex PCR, while the TCRdb copy is restricted to in-frame clones and leaves out a portion. The sample includes fewer than 250,000 clones, 60% seen only once; the top ten take roughly 0.67%. The specimen was CD4+ T cells sorted from blood, collected at week 4, from a patient treated with tofacitinib. The chain recombines TRBV19 with TRBJ2-6; D remains ambiguous. This sequence originates from a human donor with alopecia areata. CDR3 region: CASTELFGANVLTF. The CDR3, as DNA: TGTGCCAGTACGGAGCTTTTTGGGGCCAACGTCCTGACTTTC.